The 4 T cell receptor beta chains below all came from one sample that was sequenced in a study of CD8+ T cells in alopecia areata. Sequencing used cDNA as its template, made by extracting RNA and reverse transcribing it. This table comes from immunoSEQ multiplex PCR, and its TCRdb copy is limited to in-frame clones, with some not included. The repertoire holds some 120,000 clones, with about 57% as singletons. The sample in question was CD4+ T cells sorted from blood, obtained at week 0. Every receptor here comes from a human donor with alopecia areata.

The genes are TRBV18 and TRBJ1-1, with D possibly matching TRBD1 (5 bases). CDR3 length equals 16 residues. Trimming cost V 2 bases and J 0 bases, with 13 bases left between them. The germline V gene has CDR1 KGHSH and CDR2 LQKENI. CDR3 nucleotide sequence: TGTGCCAGCTCACCAAGGTCAGGGCGATTGAACACTGAAGCTTTCTTT. This sequence encodes CASSPRSGRLNTEAFF.

CDR3 coding DNA: TGTGCCATCAGTGATGCCGTGAGGGGGTCTAGGGGACCCACAGATACGCAGTATTTT. This codes for CAISDAVRGSRGPTDTQYF. This rearrangement joins TRBV10-3 to TRBJ2-3; D may be TRBD1 (6 bases). From germline, CDR1 is ENHRY and CDR2 SYGVKD. This CDR3 is built from 19 residues. V was pared by 3 bases and J by 2 bases, with 24 bases between.

The rearrangement uses TRBV14 and TRBJ2-3; 7 nucleotides agree with TRBD2. V shed 0 bases and J 0 bases; nucleotides not matched to a gene: 6. Germline loops: CDR1 SGHDN, CDR2 FVKESK. CDR3 length: 17 amino acids. CDR3: CASSQETSLISTDTQYF. The DNA for the CDR3 is TGTGCCAGCAGCCAAGAGACTAGCCTTATTAGCACAGATACGCAGTATTTT. Together with reference TRBV14 and TRBJ2-3, the CDR3 gives the full variable domain: EAGVTQFPSHSVIEKGQTVTLRCDPISGHDNLYWYRRVMGKEIKFLLHFVKESKQDESGMPNNRFLAERTGGTYSTLKVQPAELEDSGVYFCASSQETSLISTDTQYFGPGTRLTVL.

The rearrangement links TRBV29-1 to TRBJ2-3, with 8 bases matching TRBD1. The CDR3 totals 16 residues. V lost 4 bases to trimming and J lost 1 base; unmatched junction nucleotides: 10. Germline CDR1 is SQVTM and CDR2 is ANQGSEA. CDR3 protein: CSVAPGQGPGTDTQYF. The CDR3, as DNA: TGCAGCGTTGCCCCCGGACAGGGCCCAGGCACAGATACGCAGTATTTT.